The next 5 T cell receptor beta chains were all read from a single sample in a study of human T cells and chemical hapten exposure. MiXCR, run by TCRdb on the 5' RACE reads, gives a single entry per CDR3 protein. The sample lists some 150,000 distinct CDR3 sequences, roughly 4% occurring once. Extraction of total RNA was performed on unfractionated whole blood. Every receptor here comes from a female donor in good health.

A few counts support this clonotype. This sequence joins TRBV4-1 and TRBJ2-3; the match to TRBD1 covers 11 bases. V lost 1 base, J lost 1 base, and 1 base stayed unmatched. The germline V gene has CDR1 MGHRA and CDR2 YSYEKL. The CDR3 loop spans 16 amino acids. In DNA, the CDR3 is TGCGCCAGCAGCCAAGCGGGACAGGGGGGCACAGATACGCAGTATTTT. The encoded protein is CASSQAGQGGTDTQYF.

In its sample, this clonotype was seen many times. The DNA of the CDR3 is TGTGCCAGCAGCGTAGACGAAGGAGGGCGGGAAGATGGCTACACCTTC. Protein sequence: CASSVDEGGREDGYTF. This chain uses TRBV9 with TRBJ1-2, with unresolved D. The CDR3 has 16 amino acids. V lost 0 bases to trimming and J lost 6 bases, with 18 bases between them. The V gene's germline CDR1 is SGDLS and CDR2 YYNGEE.

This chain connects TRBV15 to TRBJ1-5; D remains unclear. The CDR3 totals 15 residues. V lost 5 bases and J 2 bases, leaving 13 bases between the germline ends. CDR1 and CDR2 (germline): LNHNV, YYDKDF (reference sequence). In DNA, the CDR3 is TGTGCCACCAGCCCTAGGTCGGCTGGCAATCAGCCCCAGCATTTT. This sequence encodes CATSPRSAGNQPQHF.

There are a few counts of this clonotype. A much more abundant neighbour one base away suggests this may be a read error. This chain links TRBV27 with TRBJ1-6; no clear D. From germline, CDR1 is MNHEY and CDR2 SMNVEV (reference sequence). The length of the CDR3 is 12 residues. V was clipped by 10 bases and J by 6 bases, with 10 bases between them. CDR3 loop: CANGQINSPLHF. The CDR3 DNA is TGTGCCAACGGGCAGATTAATTCACCCCTCCACTTT.

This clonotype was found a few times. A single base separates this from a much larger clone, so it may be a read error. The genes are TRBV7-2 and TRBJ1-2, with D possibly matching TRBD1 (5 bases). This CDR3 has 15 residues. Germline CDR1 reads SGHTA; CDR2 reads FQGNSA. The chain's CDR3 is CASSNGGRERYGDTF. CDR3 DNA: TGTGCCAGCAGCAATGGGGGGAGGGAGCGGTATGGCGACACCTTC. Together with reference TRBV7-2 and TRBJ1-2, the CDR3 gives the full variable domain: GAGVSQSPSNKVTEKGKDVELRCDPISGHTALYWYRQSLGQGLEFLIYFQGNSAPDKSGLPSDRFSAERTGGSVSTLTIQRTQQEDSAVYLCASSNGGRERYGDTFGSGTRLTVV.